The 7 T cell receptor beta chains below were found in one sample sequenced in a study of CD8 T cells in Susac syndrome. The RNA, about 0.5 to 1 ug, was put through reverse transcription using random hexamers. In TCRdb, the immunoSEQ multiplex PCR reads were re-called with MiXCR into one record per CDR3 protein. This sample has some 130,000 distinct CDR3 sequences, with 85% to 95% found just once. Sequenced sample: CD8+ T cells from PBMCs. The source of these receptors is a human donor with Susac syndrome.

The CDR3 spells CASIGTEETQYF. The CDR3 nucleotides read TGTGCCAGCATTGGGACAGAAGAGACCCAGTACTTC. The chain is built from TRBV2 and TRBJ2-5, with 7 bases fitting TRBD1. The V gene's germline CDR1 is SNHLY and CDR2 FYNNEI. This CDR3 contains 12 residues. J gave up 3 bases and V 7 bases, and 2 bases lay outside the gene matches.

This sequence joins TRBV7-9 and TRBJ2-2, with a weak D call TRBD1 (8 bases). The V gene's germline CDR1 is SEHNR and CDR2 FQNEAQ (reference sequence). The CDR3 covers 14 residues. Trimming removed 9 bases at V and 7 bases at J, with 18 bases between. CDR3 sequence reads: CARERDRSNGELFF. The CDR3 DNA follows: TGTGCCAGGGAGCGGGACAGGTCAAACGGGGAGCTGTTTTTT.

The chain is built from TRBV30 and TRBJ1-2; perhaps TRBD1 as D (6 bases). CDR1 and CDR2 from the germline V gene are GTSNPN and SVGIG (reference sequence). The V gene lost 1 base and the J gene lost 4 bases, with 13 bases spanning the gap. This CDR3 region has 14 residues. CDR3 DNA sequence: TGTGCCTGGAGTGCTGGGGGCGCCGGCTATGGCTACACCTTC. It translates to CAWSAGGAGYGYTF.

A single count supports this clonotype. The rearrangement links TRBV30 to TRBJ2-1; 7 bases are shared with TRBD1. CDR1 is GTSNPN, CDR2 SVGIG, per germline (reference sequence). This CDR3 comprises 13 residues. V was clipped by 0 bases and J by 7 bases; unmatched bases: 3. CDR3 nucleotide sequence: TGTGCCTGGAGTGTAGGGGGCCGAAATGAGCAGTTCTTC. Its protein is CAWSVGGRNEQFF.

The DNA for the CDR3 is TGTGCCAGCACCGGACTAGCGGGAATGCAGTTCTTC. This gives the protein CASTGLAGMQFF. The chain couples TRBV2 to TRBJ2-1; TRBD2 agrees at 12 bases. The CDR3 spans 12 residues. V lost 7 bases and J lost 12; bases outside the gene matches: 4. The V gene's germline CDR1 is SNHLY and CDR2 FYNNEI.

V gene TRBV9 combines with J gene TRBJ1-4; D is perhaps TRBD1 (5 bases). The germline CDR1 and CDR2 sequences are SGDLS and YYNGEE. Between the trimmed V and J ends, which lost 2 bases and 5 bases, there was a span of 7 bases. CDR3 length: 13 residues. The CDR3, as DNA: TGTGCCAGCAGCGTTGAGGGGAATGAAAAACTGTTTTTT. Translation: CASSVEGNEKLFF.

The chain joins TRBV20-1 to TRBJ1-1, with D perhaps TRBD1 (6 bases). The CDR3 length is 12 residues. V was trimmed by 6 bases and J by 4 bases, leaving 12 bases between them. Germline CDR1 reads DFQATT; CDR2 reads SNEGSKA (reference sequence). The CDR3 is CSAPGEGTEAFF. DNA for the CDR3: TGCAGTGCCCCAGGGGAGGGCACTGAAGCTTTCTTT.